Described below is a single T cell receptor beta chain sequence and its context. Its antigen is not identified. Looked up from germline, CDR1 is MGHDK and CDR2 is SYGVNS. This CDR3 is 13 amino acids long. V lost 6 bases, J lost 7 bases, and 5 bases stayed unmatched. Only in-frame clones appear in the TCRdb table, and some are missing; sequencing was by immunoSEQ multiplex PCR. This repertoire shows 14,000 or so clones, roughly 70% found once; its top ten account for 3.2%. Time point meaning: after neoadjuvant nivolumab, at surgical resection. This sample was included in a study of neoadjuvant anti-PD-1 for oral cavity cancer. Study-wide background: Patients without progression got a fourth dose around day 43. General study results and limits: PBMC Gini-index clonality exceeded responders' in non-responders post-nivolumab.

The sequencing used PBMCs, collected after nivolumab (anti-PD-1) treatment. The genes are TRBV25-1 and TRBJ2-2; 7 bases are shared with TRBD2. The clonotype was recovered from a person aged 40 to 85 with oral cavity squamous cell carcinoma. The CDR3 DNA reads TGTGCCAGCAGCGTAGCGGGCCGCGGGGAGCTGTTTTTT. It codes for CASSVAGRGELFF.